This TCR beta chain was obtained from a study of identical twins. Study-wide results and caveats: Compared with models, monozygotic twins showed more out-of-frame TCR alpha sharing. Beta out-of-frame sequences showed weaker excess sharing between twins. Partial confounding of zero-insertion analyses by invariant MAIT and iNKT cells was possible.

A word on this clonotype: Antigen unknown.

Per germline, CDR1 MDHEN and CDR2 SYDVKM. The CDR3 runs 10 residues. Template switching (which added a universal primer site) was used, and cDNA carried unique molecular identifiers. A single record per CDR3 protein comes from TCRdb applying MiXCR to the 5' RACE reads. The repertoire holds approximately 1.8 million distinct CDR3 sequences, with roughly a third as singletons. This chain links TRBV28 with TRBJ1-2; no clear D gene. The sequencing input was cord blood. The clonotype was recovered from a newborn girl in good health. In DNA, the CDR3 is TGTGCTGTCGGTGGTGGTGGCTACACCTTC. As protein: CAVGGGGYTF.